This entry lists 15 T cell receptor beta chains sequenced from one sample in a study of T cell responses to AZD1222 COVID-19 vaccine. Using immunoSEQ multiplex PCR, the repertoire was profiled, and TCRdb retains in-frame clones only, with some absent. The sample records around 130,000 clones, approximately 85% being singletons. Sequencing was performed on peripheral blood, taken on day 0 of AZD1222 vaccination. The receptor set was obtained from an adult in good health.

This chain joins TRBV7-7 and TRBJ2-5; possible D gene TRBD1, 6 bases. Trimming removed 5 bases at V and 4 bases at J, with 11 bases between. Germline-derived CDR1 and CDR2 are SSHAT and FNYEAQ (reference sequence). This CDR3 has 13 amino acids. The chain's CDR3 is CASSPGAVETQYF. The CDR3 nucleotides read TGTGCCAGCAGCCCAGGGGCGGTAGAGACCCAGTACTTC.

V is TRBV19 and J is TRBJ2-7, with D possibly TRBD1 on 5 matching bases. Looked up from germline, CDR1 is LNHDA and CDR2 is SQIVND (reference sequence). V was clipped by 2 bases and J by 3 bases, with 17 bases between them. CDR3 length: 16 amino acids. In DNA, the CDR3 is TGTGCCAGTAGTATATTCGACAGTTCAGTCGGCTACGAGCAGTACTTC. Amino acid sequence: CASSIFDSSVGYEQYF.

J is TRBJ2-2 and V is TRBV19; a weak D match, TRBD1 (5 bases). This CDR3 has 14 residues. V was shortened by 3 bases and J by 1 base, with 6 bases between the two germline ends. Germline CDR1 LNHDA, CDR2 SQIVND (reference sequence). CDR3 loop: CASSMGQNTGELFF. For the CDR3, the DNA is TGTGCCAGTAGTATGGGGCAGAACACCGGGGAGCTGTTTTTT. Using reference TRBV19 and TRBJ2-2 for the parts outside the CDR3, the full variable domain is DGGITQSPKYLFRKEGQNVTLSCEQNLNHDAMYWYRQDPGQGLRLIYYSQIVNDFQKGDIAEGYSVSREKKESFPLTVTSAQKNPTAFYLCASSMGQNTGELFFGEGSRLTVL.

The CDR3 nucleotides read TGTGCCAGCAGCCGTAGCGGGGTACTACCAATGGGGCAGTTCTTC. This translates into CASSRSGVLPMGQFF. V usage is TRBV7-9 and J usage is TRBJ2-1; 8 nucleotides line up with TRBD2. Germline lookup yields CDR1 SEHNR and CDR2 FQNEAQ (reference sequence). This CDR3 contains 15 residues. Germline trimming cut 5 bases from V and 12 bases from J; bases unmatched to any gene: 15.

Only one count was recorded for this clone. The chain is built from TRBV15 and TRBJ2-7; D call uncertain. The CDR3 is 13 amino acids. V was shortened by 1 base and J by 5 bases, with 9 bases between the two germline ends. Germline V gene sequence: CDR1 LNHNV, CDR2 YYDKDF (reference sequence). The CDR3 is CATSRGVSDEQYF. CDR3 sequence (DNA): TGTGCCACCAGCAGAGGTGTCTCGGACGAGCAGTACTTC.

This sequence joins TRBV11-3 and TRBJ1-1; D unclear. This CDR3 region has 14 residues. Trimming stripped 3 bases from V and 0 bases from J, with 8 bases between. Germline assignment: CDR1 SGHNT and CDR2 YENEEA. The DNA for the CDR3 is TGTGCCAGCAGCTTGAACAGTATGAACACTGAAGCTTTCTTT. Its translation: CASSLNSMNTEAFF.

This clone is a singleton in its sample. CDR3 sequence: CASSGHREKLFF. Here the CDR3 DNA reads TGTGCCAGCAGTGGCCATAGGGAAAAACTGTTTTTT. The V and J genes are TRBV25-1 and TRBJ1-4; D remains unclear. The CDR3 sequence is 12 residues long. Trimming shortened V by 4 bases and J by 8 bases, and 8 bases separated the two germline ends. The germline V gene encodes CDR1 MGHDK and CDR2 SYGVNS.

This chain connects TRBV27 to TRBJ2-7, with D perhaps TRBD1 (6 bases). V lost 3 bases and J 2 bases, leaving 11 bases between the germline ends. The germline V gene has CDR1 MNHEY and CDR2 SMNVEV (reference sequence). This CDR3 is 14 amino acids long. CDR3 in amino acids: CASSFQGRTYEQYF. CDR3 DNA: TGTGCCAGCAGTTTCCAGGGGCGGACCTACGAGCAGTACTTC.

The chain combines TRBV5-6 with TRBJ2-7, with a weak D call TRBD2 (6 bases). CDR3 length equals 15 residues. V lost 4 bases and J lost 1, with 15 bases in between. In germline, CDR1 is SGHDT, CDR2 YYEEEE. The CDR3 region is CASSGRSGLSYEQYF. CDR3 coding DNA: TGTGCCAGCAGCGGTCGTAGCGGACTTTCCTACGAGCAGTACTTC.

The chain is built from TRBV24-1 and TRBJ2-7; weak D call: TRBD1 (5 bases). Germline values: CDR1 KGHDR, CDR2 SFDVKD. Trimming took 9 bases from V and 3 from J, leaving 11 bases between them. The CDR3 sequence is 12 residues long. The CDR3: CATGQQDYEQYF. The CDR3 DNA is TGTGCCACCGGTCAACAGGACTACGAGCAGTACTTC.

This chain joins TRBV7-9 and TRBJ2-7; TRBD1 aligns across 8 bases. This CDR3 is built from 14 residues. The J segment lost 1 base and the V segment lost 5 bases, leaving 4 bases of the junction unmatched. The germline V gene has CDR1 SEHNR and CDR2 FQNEAQ (reference sequence). The CDR3 DNA reads TGTGCCAGCAGCCCCGGGACAGGTTCCTACGAGCAGTACTTC. As protein: CASSPGTGSYEQYF.

This chain connects TRBV6-5 to TRBJ2-5, with 7 bases matching TRBD2. After removal of 8 bases from V and 7 bases from J, the junction contained 13 bases not matched to a gene. The CDR3 covers 14 residues. Germline V gene lookup returns CDR1 MNHEY and CDR2 SVGAGI. The CDR3 coding sequence is TGTGCCAGCTTCAGCGGGGCCCCCAAGTGGACCCAGTACTTC. It yields the protein CASFSGAPKWTQYF.

The gene calls are TRBV18 and TRBJ1-1; D is uncertain. From germline, CDR1 is KGHSH and CDR2 LQKENI. The CDR3 runs 14 residues. V was cut by 6 bases and J by 3 bases, with 14 bases left in between. CDR3 nucleotide sequence: TGTGCCAGCTCCCTTTATAAGGTGGACACTGAAGCTTTCTTT. Encoded protein: CASSLYKVDTEAFF.

The genes are TRBV10-3 and TRBJ2-6, with D perhaps TRBD2 (5 bases). CDR1 is ENHRY, CDR2 SYGVKD, per germline. The CDR3 spans 16 residues. Trimming cost V 3 bases and J 0 bases, with 9 bases left between them. The CDR3 reads CAISDVRVSGANVLTF. In nucleotides, the CDR3 is TGTGCCATCAGTGATGTGCGGGTCTCTGGGGCCAACGTCCTGACTTTC.

The gene calls are TRBV5-6 and TRBJ2-1; 8 bases agree with TRBD1. Germline CDR1 reads SGHDT; CDR2 reads YYEEEE. This CDR3 contains 18 residues. The V and J ends lost 6 bases and 4 bases, in that order; junction bases with no gene match: 18. CDR3 sequence: CASTNRQGAGLGYNEQFF. The CDR3 region has the DNA TGTGCCAGCACCAATAGGCAGGGGGCAGGCTTAGGGTACAATGAGCAGTTCTTC.